The rows below give T cell receptor beta chains drawn from one sample of a study of blood T cell repertoires in COVID-19. TCRdb's table, derived via immunoSEQ multiplex PCR, lists solely in-frame clones and lacks some. This table holds approximately 310,000 clones, around 90% found once. Source material: PBMCs or T cells enriched from blood (not recorded which). The receptors here all came from a man aged 55 to 69 who had recovered from COVID-19. Both conserved end residues are part of each CDR3. Each record gives: CDR3 protein, CDR3 length, V gene.

cdr3_aa: CSVGGGPPRGGSSYEQYF; cdr3_length: 18; v_call: TRBV29-1
cdr3_aa: CASLTQGRPYGYTF; cdr3_length: 14; v_call: TRBV6-5
cdr3_aa: CASSIARVNEKLFF; cdr3_length: 14; v_call: TRBV19
cdr3_aa: CASSTSGYEQYF; cdr3_length: 12; v_call: TRBV30
cdr3_aa: CASSVVAGGPVSYNEQFF; cdr3_length: 18; v_call: TRBV9
cdr3_aa: CASRLIAESQETQYF; cdr3_length: 15; v_call: TRBV6-5
cdr3_aa: CASSRLAGGPHNEQFF; cdr3_length: 16; v_call: TRBV27
cdr3_aa: CASSFPDRAAYEQYF; cdr3_length: 15; v_call: TRBV27
cdr3_aa: CASSLAPRTSGTYNEQFF; cdr3_length: 18; v_call: TRBV5-1
cdr3_aa: CASSVGQGYNEQFF; cdr3_length: 14; v_call: TRBV7-9
cdr3_aa: CASSAGTGDTDTQYF; cdr3_length: 15; v_call: TRBV9
cdr3_aa: CASSVGAWAGGNTIYF; cdr3_length: 16; v_call: TRBV9
cdr3_aa: CSASDAGGTGELFF; cdr3_length: 14; v_call: TRBV20-1